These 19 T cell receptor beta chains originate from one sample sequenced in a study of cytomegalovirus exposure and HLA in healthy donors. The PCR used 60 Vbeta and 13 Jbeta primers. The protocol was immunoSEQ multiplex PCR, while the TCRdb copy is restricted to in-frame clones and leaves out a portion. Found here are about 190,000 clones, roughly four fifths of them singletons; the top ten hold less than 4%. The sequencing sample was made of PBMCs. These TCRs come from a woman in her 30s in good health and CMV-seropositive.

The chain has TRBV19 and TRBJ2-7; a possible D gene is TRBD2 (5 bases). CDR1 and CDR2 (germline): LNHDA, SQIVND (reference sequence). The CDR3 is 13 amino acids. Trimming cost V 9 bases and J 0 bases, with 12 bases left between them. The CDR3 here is CASSLSASYEQYF. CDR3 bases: TGTGCCAGCTCACTTAGCGCCTCCTACGAGCAGTACTTC.

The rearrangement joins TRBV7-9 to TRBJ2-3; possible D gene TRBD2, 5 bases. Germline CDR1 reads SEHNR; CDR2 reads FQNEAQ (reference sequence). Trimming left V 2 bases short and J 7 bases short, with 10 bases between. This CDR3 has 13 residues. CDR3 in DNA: TGTGCCAGCAGCTTACCGGGAACCCATACGCAGTATTTT. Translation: CASSLPGTHTQYF.

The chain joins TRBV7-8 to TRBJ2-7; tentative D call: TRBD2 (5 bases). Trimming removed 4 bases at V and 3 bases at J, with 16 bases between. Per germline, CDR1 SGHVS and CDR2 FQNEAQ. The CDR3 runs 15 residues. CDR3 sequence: CASSSQENRDYEQYF. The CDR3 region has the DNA TGTGCCAGCAGCTCCCAAGAGAACCGGGACTACGAGCAGTACTTC. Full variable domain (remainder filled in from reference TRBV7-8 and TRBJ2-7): GAGVSQSPRYKVAKRGQDVALRCDPISGHVSLFWYQQALGQGPEFLTYFQNEAQLDKSGLPSDRFFAERPEGSVSTLKIQRTQQEDSAVYLCASSSQENRDYEQYFGPGTRLTVT.

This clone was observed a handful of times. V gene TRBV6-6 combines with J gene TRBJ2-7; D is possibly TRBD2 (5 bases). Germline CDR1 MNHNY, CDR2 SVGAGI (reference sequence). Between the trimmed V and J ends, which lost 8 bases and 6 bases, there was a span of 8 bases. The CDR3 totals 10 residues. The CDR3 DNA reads TGTGCCAGCCGGGGTCTCGAGCAGTACTTC. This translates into CASRGLEQYF.

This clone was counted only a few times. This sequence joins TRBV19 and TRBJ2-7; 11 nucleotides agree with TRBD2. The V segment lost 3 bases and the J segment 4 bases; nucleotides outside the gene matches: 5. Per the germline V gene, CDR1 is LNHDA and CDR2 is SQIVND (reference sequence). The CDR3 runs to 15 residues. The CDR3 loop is CASSIIAGGEYEQYF. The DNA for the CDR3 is TGTGCCAGTAGTATCATAGCGGGAGGGGAGTACGAGCAGTACTTC.

For the CDR3, the DNA is TGTGCCAGCAAAAACGACAGCTATCCAAACTATGGCTACACCTTC. Translation gives CASKNDSYPNYGYTF. The genes are TRBV2 and TRBJ1-2; D is possibly TRBD1 (5 bases). Per the germline V gene, CDR1 is SNHLY and CDR2 is FYNNEI. There are 15 residues in the CDR3. V lost 7 bases and J 2 bases, leaving 17 bases between the germline ends.

DNA of the CDR3: TGTGCCAGCAGCTTCGGAGTACCTTACAATGAGCAGTTCTTC. This translates into CASSFGVPYNEQFF. The V gene is TRBV7-7, the J gene TRBJ2-1; no firm D call. The CDR3 has 14 amino acids. Per germline, CDR1 SSHAT and CDR2 FNYEAQ (reference sequence). The V end lost 3 bases, the J end lost 4 bases, and 10 bases lay between the germline ends. The full variable domain, rest sourced from reference TRBV7-7 and TRBJ2-1, is GAGVSQSPRYKVTKRGQDVTLRCDPISSHATLYWYQQALGQGPEFLTYFNYEAQPDKSGLPSDRFSAERPEGSISTLTIQRTEQRDSAMYRCASSFGVPYNEQFFGPGTRLTVL.

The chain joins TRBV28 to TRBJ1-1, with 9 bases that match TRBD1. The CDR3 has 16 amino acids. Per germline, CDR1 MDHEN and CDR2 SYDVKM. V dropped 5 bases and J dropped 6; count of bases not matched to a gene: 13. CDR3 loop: CASSDWTGAAGAEAFF. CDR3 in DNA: TGTGCCAGCAGTGATTGGACAGGGGCAGCCGGCGCTGAAGCTTTCTTT.

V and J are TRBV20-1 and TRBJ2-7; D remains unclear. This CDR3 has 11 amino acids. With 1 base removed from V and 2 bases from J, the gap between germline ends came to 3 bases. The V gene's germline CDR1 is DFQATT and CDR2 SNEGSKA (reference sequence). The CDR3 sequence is CSARGTYEQYF. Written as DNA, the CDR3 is TGCAGTGCTAGAGGTACCTACGAGCAGTACTTC.

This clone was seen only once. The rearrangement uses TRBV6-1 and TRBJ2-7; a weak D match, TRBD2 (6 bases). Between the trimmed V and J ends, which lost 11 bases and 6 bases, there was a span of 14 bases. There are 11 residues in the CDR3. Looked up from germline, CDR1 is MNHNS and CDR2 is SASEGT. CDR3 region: CAVLWGGEQYF. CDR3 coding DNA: TGTGCCGTCCTTTGGGGAGGCGAGCAGTACTTC.

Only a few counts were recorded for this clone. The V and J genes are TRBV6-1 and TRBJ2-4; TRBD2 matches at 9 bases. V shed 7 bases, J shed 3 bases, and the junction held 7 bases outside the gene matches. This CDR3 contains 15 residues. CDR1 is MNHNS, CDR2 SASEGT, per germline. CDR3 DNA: TGTGCCAGCACCCTGACTAGCGGCCACAAAAACATTCAGTACTTC. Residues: CASTLTSGHKNIQYF.

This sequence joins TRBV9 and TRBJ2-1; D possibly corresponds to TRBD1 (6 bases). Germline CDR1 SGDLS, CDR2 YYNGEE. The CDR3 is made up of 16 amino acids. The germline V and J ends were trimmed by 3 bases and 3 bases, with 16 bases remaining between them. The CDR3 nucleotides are TGTGCCAGCAGCGAACCAAGGGGGATGAACTACAATGAGCAGTTCTTC. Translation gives CASSEPRGMNYNEQFF.

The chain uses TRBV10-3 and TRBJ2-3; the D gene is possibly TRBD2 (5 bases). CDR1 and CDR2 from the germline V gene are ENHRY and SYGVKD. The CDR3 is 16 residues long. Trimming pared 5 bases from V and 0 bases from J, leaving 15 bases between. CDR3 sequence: CAISSQLGASTDTQYF. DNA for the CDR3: TGTGCCATCAGTTCACAACTAGGAGCAAGCACAGATACGCAGTATTTT.

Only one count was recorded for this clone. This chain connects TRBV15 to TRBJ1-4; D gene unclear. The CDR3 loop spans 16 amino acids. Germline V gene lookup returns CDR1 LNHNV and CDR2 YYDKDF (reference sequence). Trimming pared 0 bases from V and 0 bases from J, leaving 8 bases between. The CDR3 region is CATSRDRFATNEKLFF. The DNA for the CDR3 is TGTGCCACCAGCAGAGACAGATTTGCAACTAATGAAAAACTGTTTTTT.

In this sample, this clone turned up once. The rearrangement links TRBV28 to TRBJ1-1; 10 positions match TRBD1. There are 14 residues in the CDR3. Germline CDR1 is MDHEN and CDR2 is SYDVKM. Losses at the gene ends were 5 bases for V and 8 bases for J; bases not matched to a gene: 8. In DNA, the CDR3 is TGTGCCAGCAGTGTGGTTCCGGGACAGGGGGAAGCTTTCTTT. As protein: CASSVVPGQGEAFF.

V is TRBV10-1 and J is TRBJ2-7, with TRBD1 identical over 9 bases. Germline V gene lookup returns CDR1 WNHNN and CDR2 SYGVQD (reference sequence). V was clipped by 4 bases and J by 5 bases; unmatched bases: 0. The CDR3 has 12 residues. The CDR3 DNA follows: TGCGCCAGCAGTGGACAGGGGGACGAGCAGTACTTC. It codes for CASSGQGDEQYF.

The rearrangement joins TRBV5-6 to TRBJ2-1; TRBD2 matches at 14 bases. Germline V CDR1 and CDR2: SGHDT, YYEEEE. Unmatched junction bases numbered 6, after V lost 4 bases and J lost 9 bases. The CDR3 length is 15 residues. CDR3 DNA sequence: TGTGCCAGCAGCCCGGGACTAGCGGGAGCGCGTGAGCAGTTCTTC. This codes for CASSPGLAGAREQFF.

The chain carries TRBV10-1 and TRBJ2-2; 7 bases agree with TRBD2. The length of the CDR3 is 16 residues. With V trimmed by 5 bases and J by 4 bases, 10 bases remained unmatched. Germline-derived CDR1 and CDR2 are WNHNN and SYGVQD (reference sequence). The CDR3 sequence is CASSQGRGVSTGELFF. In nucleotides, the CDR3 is TGCGCCAGCAGTCAAGGCCGGGGGGTAAGCACCGGGGAGCTGTTTTTT.

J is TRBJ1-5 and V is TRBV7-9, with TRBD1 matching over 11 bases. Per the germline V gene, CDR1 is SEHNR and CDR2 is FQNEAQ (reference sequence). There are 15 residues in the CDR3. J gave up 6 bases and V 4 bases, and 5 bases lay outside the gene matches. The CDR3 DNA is TGTGCCAGCAGCTGGGGGACAGGGGGACCTCAGCCCCAGCATTTT. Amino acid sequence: CASSWGTGGPQPQHF.